The 18 T cell receptor beta chains presented below share a single source sample, sequenced in a study of blood T cell repertoires in COVID-19. Generated by immunoSEQ multiplex PCR, the TCRdb table keeps only in-frame clones and is missing some. This repertoire shows hundreds of thousands of clones, nearly 90% found once; its top ten account for 0.9%. Specimen: peripheral blood. Receptor source: a man in his late teens or twenties with COVID-19, enrolled during active disease.

V and J are TRBV19 and TRBJ1-2; D gene uncertain. Looked up from germline, CDR1 is LNHDA and CDR2 is SQIVND (reference sequence). The CDR3 totals 15 residues. With 7 bases removed from V and 3 bases from J, the gap between germline ends came to 18 bases. CDR3 protein: CASNRPTGYDYGYTF. In DNA form, the CDR3 reads TGTGCCAGTAACCGTCCGACCGGGTATGACTATGGCTACACCTTC.

The rearrangement links TRBV9 to TRBJ2-5; D gene uncertain. The length of the CDR3 is 14 residues. V lost 0 bases and J 4 bases, leaving 10 bases between the germline ends. CDR1 is SGDLS, CDR2 YYNGEE, per germline. The CDR3 DNA is TGTGCCAGCAGCGTAGGTGGCATTGGAGAGACCCAGTACTTC. Amino acids: CASSVGGIGETQYF. The full variable domain, its missing parts supplied by reference TRBV9 and TRBJ2-5, is DSGVTQTPKHLITATGQRVTLRCSPRSGDLSVYWYQQSLDQGLQFLIQYYNGEERAKGNILERFSAQQFPDLHSELNLSSLELGDSALYFCASSVGGIGETQYFGPGTRLLVL.

The rearrangement uses TRBV2 and TRBJ1-1; TRBD1 aligns across 7 bases. The CDR3 consists of 14 residues. Germline CDR1 and CDR2: SNHLY and FYNNEI. The junction had 7 bases not matched to a gene; V was cut back by 8 bases and J by 1 base. Here the CDR3 DNA reads TGTGCCAGCGTTGCCGGGACAGCGAACACTGAAGCTTTCTTT. Its translation: CASVAGTANTEAFF.

The J gene is TRBJ2-7, the V gene TRBV21-1; the D segment call TRBD2 is taken from the table without a DNA check. TRBV21-1 is a pseudogene. This CDR3 is built from 15 residues. The DNA for the CDR3 is TGTGCCAGCAGCCGCCGGGCTAGCGGGGTCCACGAGCAGTACTTC. Translating it yields CASSRRASGVHEQYF.

V gene TRBV30 combines with J gene TRBJ2-1; D gene uncertain. Germline loops: CDR1 GTSNPN, CDR2 SVGIG (reference sequence). Trimming shortened V by 3 bases and J by 0 bases, and 18 bases separated the two germline ends. The CDR3 loop spans 17 amino acids. The CDR3 DNA follows: TGTGCCTGGAGCGGCCCCAGCGCCCGACGCTCCTACAATGAGCAGTTCTTC. Its translation: CAWSGPSARRSYNEQFF.

Worth noting for this clone: One end of the junction varies from germline; a read error may be responsible. V usage is TRBV11-2 and J usage is TRBJ2-3; D might be TRBD2 (6 bases). CDR1 is SGHAT, CDR2 FQNNGV, per germline. The CDR3 is 16 residues long. The CDR3 loop reads CASSLEGTGSTDTQYF. In DNA, the CDR3 is TGTGCCAGCAGCCTAGAAGGGACTGGGAGCACAGATACGCAGTATTTT.

The V gene is TRBV2, the J gene TRBJ2-2; 10 bases line up with TRBD2. After removal of 8 bases from V and 5 bases from J, the junction contained 11 bases not matched to a gene. This CDR3 region has 16 residues. The V gene's germline CDR1 is SNHLY and CDR2 FYNNEI. The CDR3 DNA is TGTGCCAGCTCTACTCTAGCGGGAGAAGGTACCGGGGAGCTGTTTTTT. It codes for CASSTLAGEGTGELFF.

This clone turned up a few times. The V gene is TRBV10-1, the J gene TRBJ2-3, with TRBD1 matching over 7 bases. J lost 2 bases, V lost 5 bases, and 4 bases had no gene match. The CDR3 runs to 14 residues. Per germline, CDR1 WNHNN and CDR2 SYGVQD (reference sequence). In nucleotides, the CDR3 is TGCGCCAGCAGTCAGGACAGGAACACAGATACGCAGTATTTT. It codes for CASSQDRNTDTQYF.

V and J are TRBV30 and TRBJ2-4, with 7 bases fitting TRBD1. The length of the CDR3 is 17 residues. Germline values: CDR1 GTSNPN, CDR2 SVGIG (reference sequence). V was pared by 2 bases and J by 0 bases, with 10 bases of the junction left unmatched. The CDR3 loop reads CAWSPWDSLLAKNIQYF. The CDR3 nucleotides read TGTGCCTGGAGTCCCTGGGACAGTTTACTAGCCAAAAACATTCAGTACTTC.

The chain's CDR3 is CASSERQGAINYGYTF. DNA of the CDR3: TGTGCCAGCAGTGAACGACAGGGGGCGATTAACTATGGCTACACCTTC. V is TRBV2 and J is TRBJ1-2, with TRBD1 matching over 10 bases. The V gene's germline CDR1 is SNHLY and CDR2 FYNNEI. V was pared by 2 bases and J by 1 base, with 4 bases of the junction left unmatched. This CDR3 comprises 16 residues.

This chain links TRBV18 with TRBJ1-1; D remains unclear. V shed 1 base and J shed 5 bases, with 5 bases lying between them. The CDR3 contains 12 residues. Germline-derived CDR1 and CDR2 are KGHSH and LQKENI. The CDR3, as DNA: TGTGCCAGCTCACCACAGAGAACTGAAGCTTTCTTT. This encodes CASSPQRTEAFF.

The V and J genes are TRBV7-6 and TRBJ2-5, with 11 bases matching TRBD2. There are 15 residues in the CDR3. V trimming: 5 bases; J trimming: 5 bases; junction bases outside the gene matches: 7. Per the germline V gene, CDR1 is SGHVS and CDR2 is FNYEAQ. The CDR3 protein is CASSDSGGAGETQYF. The DNA for the CDR3 is TGTGCCAGCAGCGATAGCGGGGGGGCCGGGGAGACCCAGTACTTC. Full variable domain (remainder filled in from reference TRBV7-6 and TRBJ2-5): GAGVSQSPRYKVTKRGQDVALRCDPISGHVSLYWYRQALGQGPEFLTYFNYEAQQDKSGLPNDRFSAERPEGSISTLTIQRTEQRDSAMYRCASSDSGGAGETQYFGPGTRLLVL.

This chain connects TRBV14 to TRBJ1-2; tentative D call: TRBD1 (5 bases). In germline, CDR1 is SGHDN, CDR2 FVKESK. V shed 3 bases and J shed 8 bases, with 13 bases lying between them. CDR3 length: 13 residues. CDR3 in DNA: TGTGCCAGCAGCCAGGGACTCTTCTGGGGCTACACCTTC. This translates into CASSQGLFWGYTF.

The chain couples TRBV7-8 to TRBJ1-4, with no clear D. The V gene lost 5 bases and the J gene lost 0 bases, with 10 bases spanning the gap. This CDR3 has 15 amino acids. Germline assignment: CDR1 SGHVS and CDR2 FQNEAQ. Here the CDR3 reads CASSISGTTNEKLFF. As DNA, the CDR3 is TGTGCCAGCAGCATCTCCGGGACAACTAATGAAAAACTGTTTTTT.

This chain joins TRBV14 and TRBJ2-7; 10 nucleotides agree with TRBD1. The CDR3 has 14 residues. V trimming: 4 bases; J trimming: 3 bases; junction bases outside the gene matches: 3. Germline CDR1 and CDR2: SGHDN and FVKESK. The CDR3 spells CASSRGTGDYEQYF. CDR3 bases: TGTGCCAGCAGCCGAGGGACAGGGGACTACGAGCAGTACTTC. Full variable domain (rest looked up from reference TRBV14 and TRBJ2-7): EAGVTQFPSHSVIEKGQTVTLRCDPISGHDNLYWYRRVMGKEIKFLLHFVKESKQDESGMPNNRFLAERTGGTYSTLKVQPAELEDSGVYFCASSRGTGDYEQYFGPGTRLTVT.

The chain links TRBV7-6 to TRBJ1-1, with D perhaps matching TRBD1 (6 bases). The CDR3 is 13 amino acids. Germline loops: CDR1 SGHVS, CDR2 FNYEAQ. V dropped 0 bases and J dropped 7 bases, with 9 bases sitting between them. Here the CDR3 reads CASSLAWGHEAFF. As DNA, the CDR3 is TGTGCCAGCAGCTTAGCTTGGGGGCATGAAGCTTTCTTT.

This chain connects TRBV7-2 to TRBJ2-3; tentative D call: TRBD2 (7 bases). This CDR3 contains 16 residues. The germline CDR1 and CDR2 sequences are SGHTA and FQGNSA. V was clipped by 5 bases and J by 0 bases, with 15 bases between them. The CDR3 sequence is CASSPGGGGSTDTQYF. In nucleotides, the CDR3 is TGTGCCAGCAGCCCCGGGGGCGGGGGAAGCACAGATACGCAGTATTTT.

This clone was seen just once. V usage is TRBV5-4 and J usage is TRBJ2-2; TRBD2 matches 10 bases. Germline CDR1 is SGHNT and CDR2 is YYREEE (reference sequence). The V gene end was trimmed by 4 bases and the J gene end by 6 bases; junction bases not matched to a gene: 9. The CDR3 totals 16 residues. CDR3 DNA: TGTGCCAGCAGCGGAAGGAGCGGGGGGGCCGCCGGGGAGCTGTTTTTT. It translates to CASSGRSGGAAGELFF.